One sample yielded the 20 T cell receptor beta chains listed below, sequenced in a study of T cells in Graves' hyperthyroidism and ophthalmopathy. It was RNA transcripts that yielded the amplified TCR beta CDR3 regions. HTBI primers were employed in a first-round RT-PCR of the TCR CDR3. TCRdb used MiXCR to reprocess the multiplex PCR reads, holding one entry per CDR3 protein. The sample gives roughly 380,000 distinct CDR3 sequences, around 14% of which show up once; roughly 11% is in the top ten. Specimen: blood. The receptors derive from a woman aged 55-69 years with Graves' hyperthyroidism.

This clonotype has only a few counts. This rearrangement joins TRBV29-1 to TRBJ2-5, with unresolved D. Germline CDR1 SQVTM, CDR2 ANQGSEA. The CDR3 runs 11 residues. Deletions cut 6 bases from V and 0 bases from J, with 5 bases between. The CDR3 DNA sequence: TGCAGCGTCCGGTACCAAGAGACCCAGTACTTC. Its translation is CSVRYQETQYF.

This chain uses TRBV9 with TRBJ2-1, with D maybe TRBD2 (5 bases). This CDR3 region has 15 residues. Trimming cost V 0 bases and J 3 bases, with 10 bases left between them. The germline gives CDR1 SGDLS, CDR2 YYNGEE. The CDR3 region is CASSVVGELYNEQFF. In nucleotides, the CDR3 is TGTGCCAGCAGCGTAGTGGGAGAGCTCTACAATGAGCAGTTCTTC.

The rearrangement uses TRBV15 and TRBJ2-1; TRBD2 agrees at 14 bases. This CDR3 has 20 residues. Germline trimming cut 5 bases from V and 6 bases from J; bases unmatched to any gene: 18. Germline V lookup: CDR1 LNHNV, CDR2 YYDKDF (reference sequence). The DNA for the CDR3 is TGTGCCACCAGCCCGTCCCCCGGGACTAGCGGGAGTGGGGGACTCAATGAGCAGTTCTTC. It specifies CATSPSPGTSGSGGLNEQFF.

This clonotype was observed a few times. V usage is TRBV2 and J usage is TRBJ1-5; D is unresolved. V was clipped by 1 base and J by 8 bases, with 12 bases between them. This CDR3 spans 14 amino acids. Germline V gene data show CDR1 as SNHLY and CDR2 as FYNNEI. In DNA form, the CDR3 reads TGTGCCAGCAGTGAAGGAGAAATTCCTAAGCCCCAGCATTTT. Protein sequence: CASSEGEIPKPQHF.

The chain has TRBV7-8 and TRBJ1-5; D remains ambiguous. The CDR3 has 17 amino acids. V shed 2 bases and J shed 3 bases, with 17 bases lying between them. In germline, CDR1 is SGHVS, CDR2 FQNEAQ. CDR3 residues: CASSLRLPGKNNQPQHF. CDR3 nucleotide sequence: TGTGCCAGCAGCTTACGTCTTCCGGGGAAAAACAATCAGCCCCAGCATTTT.

At least ten counts were recorded for this clonotype. This chain connects TRBV3-1 to TRBJ2-6; no definite D call. This CDR3 has 13 residues. Germline CDR1 is LGHDT and CDR2 is YNNKEL (reference sequence). The V gene lost 11 bases and the J gene lost 0 bases, with 8 bases spanning the gap. The CDR3 loop reads CAARNSGANVLTF. CDR3 bases: TGTGCCGCAAGAAACTCTGGGGCCAACGTCCTGACTTTC. The full variable domain, rest sourced from reference TRBV3-1 and TRBJ2-6, is DTAVSQTPKYLVTQMGNDKSIKCEQNLGHDTMYWYKQDSKKFLKIMFSYNNKELIINETVPNRFSPKSPDKAHLNLHINSLELGDSAVYFCAARNSGANVLTFGAGSRLTVL.

The table lists this clonotype with many counts. The V call is TRBV5-1, the J call TRBJ2-7; 7 bases are a match to TRBD2. V dropped 3 bases and J dropped 6; count of bases not matched to a gene: 6. CDR1 SGHRS and CDR2 YFSETQ come from the germline V gene. The CDR3 runs to 13 residues. Here the CDR3 reads CASSSSIAGEQYF. In DNA, the CDR3 is TGCGCCAGCAGCTCTTCCATAGCGGGCGAGCAGTACTTC.

This clonotype occurred many times. This rearrangement joins TRBV2 to TRBJ1-1; TRBD1 is a possible D gene (6 bases). The CDR3 sequence is 14 residues long. Germline loops: CDR1 SNHLY, CDR2 FYNNEI. With 6 bases removed from V and 5 bases from J, the gap between germline ends came to 16 bases. The CDR3 loop is CASRIAGAETEAFF. The CDR3 bases are TGTGCCAGCAGGATTGCAGGGGCAGAGACTGAAGCTTTCTTT.

This clonotype came up many times. The rearrangement joins TRBV12-5 to TRBJ1-1; 7 nucleotides agree with TRBD1. The CDR3 runs to 15 residues. CDR1 LGHNT and CDR2 FRNRAP come from the germline V gene. After removal of 3 bases from V and 0 bases from J, the junction contained 4 bases not matched to a gene. CDR3 nucleotides: TGTGCTAGTGGTTTCCCAGACAGGGTGAACACTGAAGCTTTCTTT. This codes for CASGFPDRVNTEAFF.

This clonotype was counted ten times or more. The chain employs TRBV28 and TRBJ2-7, with 12 bases fitting TRBD2. CDR3 size: 15 residues. From germline, CDR1 is MDHEN and CDR2 SYDVKM. The J segment lost 5 bases and the V segment lost 6 bases, leaving 8 bases of the junction unmatched. The CDR3 DNA reads as TGTGCCAGCAGCGATCTAGCGGGAGGGGTCAACGAGCAGTACTTC. Translating it yields CASSDLAGGVNEQYF.

This clonotype appeared many times. The chain carries TRBV6-1 and TRBJ1-6; D gene uncertain. Germline V gives CDR1 MNHNS, CDR2 SASEGT. V was clipped by 3 bases and J by 3 bases, with 15 bases between them. The CDR3 extends over 17 amino acids. The chain's CDR3 is CASSDGQISFYNSPLHF. CDR3 nucleotide sequence: TGTGCCAGCAGTGACGGTCAGATATCCTTCTATAATTCACCCCTCCACTTT.

This clonotype was counted ten times or more. The rearrangement joins TRBV20-1 to TRBJ2-7, with D perhaps matching TRBD2 (5 bases). The CDR3 totals 13 residues. The germline V gene has CDR1 DFQATT and CDR2 SNEGSKA (reference sequence). With 5 bases removed from V and 2 bases from J, the gap between germline ends came to 13 bases. Here the CDR3 DNA reads TGCAGTGCTTCCCGGACTCGCCCCTACGAGCAGTACTTC. This encodes CSASRTRPYEQYF.

This clonotype was recorded at least ten times. The genes are TRBV5-1 and TRBJ2-7; 7 bases are shared with TRBD2. This CDR3 is built from 14 residues. The germline V gene has CDR1 SGHRS and CDR2 YFSETQ. Unmatched junction bases numbered 5, after V lost 2 bases and J lost 3 bases. CDR3 nucleotides: TGCGCCAGCAGCTTAGGACTAGGCGGCTACGAGCAGTACTTC. Translated, it gives CASSLGLGGYEQYF.

The V gene is TRBV6-1, the J gene TRBJ2-1, with TRBD2 as a possible D gene (7 bases). The CDR3 runs 15 residues. Germline CDR1 and CDR2: MNHNS and SASEGT. V was pared by 7 bases and J by 6 bases, with 19 bases between. The CDR3 loop reads CASNLGRGQFNEQFF. The DNA of the CDR3 is TGTGCCAGCAACTTGGGGCGGGGGCAGTTCAATGAGCAGTTCTTC.

This rearrangement joins TRBV9 to TRBJ2-7, with D perhaps TRBD2 (6 bases). With 4 bases removed from V and 6 bases from J, the gap between germline ends came to 20 bases. The germline CDR1 and CDR2 sequences are SGDLS and YYNGEE. The CDR3 runs to 15 residues. DNA of the CDR3: TGTGCCAGCAGCTCCGAAAGTGCGGGAATTATCGAGCAGTACTTC. This sequence encodes CASSSESAGIIEQYF.

This clonotype was picked up many times. The chain couples TRBV4-1 to TRBJ2-1; 10 nucleotides line up with TRBD2. The germline CDR1 and CDR2 sequences are MGHRA and YSYEKL. The trim removed 2 bases at V and 6 bases at J, leaving 4 bases unmatched. The CDR3 is 15 amino acids. Here the CDR3 reads CASSQPAGGVNEQFF. The CDR3 coding sequence is TGCGCCAGCAGCCAACCAGCGGGAGGGGTCAATGAGCAGTTCTTC.

This clonotype was recorded at least ten times. The J gene is TRBJ2-1, the V gene TRBV5-6; D not resolved. The ends were cut back, 4 bases at V and 4 bases at J, with 18 bases in the middle. CDR3 size: 16 residues. Germline values: CDR1 SGHDT, CDR2 YYEEEE. CDR3 protein: CASSPRMKMVYNEQFF. The DNA of the CDR3 is TGTGCCAGCAGCCCGAGGATGAAGATGGTTTACAATGAGCAGTTCTTC.

This clonotype was seen only a few times. A much bigger clone sits one base away, suggesting this may be a read error. V and J are TRBV6-1 and TRBJ1-2; D call uncertain. The V end lost 5 bases, the J end lost 13 bases, and 23 bases lay between the germline ends. The CDR3 has 14 residues. The germline CDR1 and CDR2 sequences are MNHNS and SASEGT. For the CDR3, the DNA is TGTGCCAGCAGTCACCTTATAACGCCACACTCGGTCACCTTC. The encoded protein is CASSHLITPHSVTF.

This clonotype was observed a handful of times. The chain joins TRBV7-6 to TRBJ2-3; D not resolved. This CDR3 contains 13 residues. The germline gives CDR1 SGHVS, CDR2 FNYEAQ. Trimming shortened V by 1 base and J by 6 bases, and 8 bases separated the two germline ends. The chain's CDR3 is CASSLGPRDTQYF. The DNA of the CDR3 is TGTGCCAGCAGCTTAGGGCCCAGGGATACGCAGTATTTT.

The rearrangement joins TRBV29-1 to TRBJ2-3; no clear D. Germline V gene sequence: CDR1 SQVTM, CDR2 ANQGSEA. This CDR3 has 11 amino acids. V was cut by 8 bases and J by 5 bases, with 11 bases left in between. The CDR3 DNA reads TGCAGCCCGGCCAGTAGAGATACGCAGTATTTT. Residues: CSPASRDTQYF.